The 27 T cell receptor beta chains presented below share a single source sample, sequenced in a study of follicular helper T cells after annual influenza vaccination listed by TCRdb under 2017. Reading the label with the study, this specimen's time point is: 2015-2016 season, pre-vaccination. Library method: the immunoSEQ multiplex PCR assay. TCRdb mirrors the immuneACCESS table, restricted to in-frame sequences. Some clones are absent from its copies; in checked studies, under half trace to an unresolved V gene, and the reason for the others is unknown. This sample is represented by around 6,700 clones; 75% to 90% of them were singletons. The ten largest clones add up to 0.75% to 0.95% of the sample. Sequencing was performed on CXCR5- memory CD4+ T cells sorted from blood, taken on the day of influenza vaccination. The sample's cell subset or site label is to be understood as: CXCR5- memory CD4 T cells. These receptors were taken from an adult who received the influenza vaccine.

The chain employs TRBV5-5 and TRBJ2-7; the D is unclear. The CDR3 has 13 amino acids. Trimming pared 2 bases from V and 7 bases from J, leaving 13 bases between. Germline lookup yields CDR1 SGHKS and CDR2 YYEKEE (reference sequence). The CDR3 protein is CASSFLGRGEQYF. CDR3 nucleotide sequence: TGTGCCAGCAGCTTTTTAGGGCGAGGTGAGCAGTACTTC.

The V and J genes are TRBV14 and TRBJ1-1, with a tentative D call TRBD1 (5 bases). Trimming removed 0 bases at V and 0 bases at J, with 14 bases between. CDR1 SGHDN and CDR2 FVKESK come from the germline V gene. The CDR3 spans 17 residues. The CDR3 sequence: CASSQDRWGVMNTEAFF. CDR3 sequence (DNA): TGTGCCAGCAGCCAAGATCGATGGGGGGTGATGAACACTGAAGCTTTCTTT.

The chain is built from TRBV6-5 and TRBJ2-1; tentatively, D is TRBD2 (5 bases). The CDR3 is 13 residues long. Germline V gives CDR1 MNHEY, CDR2 SVGAGI. Trimming shortened V by 10 bases and J by 5 bases, and 15 bases separated the two germline ends. DNA of the CDR3: TGTGCCACCCGGACTGTTATAAACAATGAGCAGTTCTTC. This codes for CATRTVINNEQFF.

V usage is TRBV5-1 and J usage is TRBJ2-3; possible D gene TRBD1, 5 bases. The CDR3 runs to 15 residues. The ends were cut back, 0 bases at V and 1 base at J, with 9 bases in the middle. Looked up from germline, CDR1 is SGHRS and CDR2 is YFSETQ. The CDR3 bases are TGCGCCAGCAGCTTGGCCGGCAGGGGCACAGATACGCAGTATTTT. Protein sequence: CASSLAGRGTDTQYF.

The rearrangement joins TRBV19 to TRBJ1-1; D possibly corresponds to TRBD1 (5 bases). The V gene's germline CDR1 is LNHDA and CDR2 SQIVND (reference sequence). The CDR3 runs 13 residues. The germline V and J ends were trimmed by 1 base and 11 bases, with 14 bases remaining between them. The DNA of the CDR3 is TGTGCCAGTAGTATAGCTAGGGGTTCTGCCGCTTTCTTT. It translates to CASSIARGSAAFF. The full variable domain, with the rest looked up from reference TRBV19 and TRBJ1-1, is DGGITQSPKYLFRKEGQNVTLSCEQNLNHDAMYWYRQDPGQGLRLIYYSQIVNDFQKGDIAEGYSVSREKKESFPLTVTSAQKNPTAFYLCASSIARGSAAFFGQGTRLTVV.

This chain connects TRBV5-1 to TRBJ2-3, with D perhaps given as TRBD1 or TRBD2 (6 bases each). Germline V gene lookup returns CDR1 SGHRS and CDR2 YFSETQ. The CDR3 contains 14 residues. Trimming took off 5 bases at V and 5 bases at J, with 15 bases between the two ends. CDR3 DNA sequence: TGCGCCAGCAGAATGAGGGGGGCCGGAGATACGCAGTATTTT. Translation: CASRMRGAGDTQYF. The full variable domain, completed using reference TRBV5-1 and TRBJ2-3, is KAGVTQTPRYLIKTRGQQVTLSCSPISGHRSVSWYQQTPGQGLQFLFEYFSETQRNKGNFPGRFSGRQFSNSRSEMNVSTLELGDSALYLCASRMRGAGDTQYFGPGTRLTVL.

The chain has TRBV5-5 and TRBJ1-4, with 9 bases identical to TRBD1. The V segment lost 4 bases and the J segment 8 bases; nucleotides outside the gene matches: 9. The CDR3 contains 15 residues. From germline, CDR1 is SGHKS and CDR2 YYEKEE (reference sequence). As DNA, the CDR3 is TGTGCCAGCAGCCTGGTGGGACAGGGTTCGGAAAAACTGTTTTTT. As protein: CASSLVGQGSEKLFF.

The chain uses TRBV6-5 and TRBJ1-4; D possibly corresponds to TRBD1 (5 bases). In germline, CDR1 is MNHEY, CDR2 SVGAGI. Trimming stripped 7 bases from V and 0 bases from J, with 9 bases between. This CDR3 spans 14 amino acids. The CDR3 loop reads CASKGQATNEKLFF. The DNA of the CDR3 is TGTGCCAGCAAAGGACAAGCAACTAATGAAAAACTGTTTTTT.

The gene calls are TRBV6-5 and TRBJ1-1, with 10 bases matching TRBD1. V lost 5 bases and J lost 9; bases outside the gene matches: 6. CDR1 MNHEY and CDR2 SVGAGI come from the germline V gene. CDR3 length: 13 residues. CDR3 sequence: CASSARDRGKAFF. In nucleotides, the CDR3 is TGTGCCAGCAGTGCCCGGGACAGGGGAAAAGCTTTCTTT.

The gene calls are TRBV5-1 and TRBJ2-3; 10 bases are a match to TRBD2. CDR1 is SGHRS and CDR2 is YFSETQ in the germline V gene. The CDR3 is 16 amino acids. Germline trimming cut 7 bases from V and 3 bases from J; bases unmatched to any gene: 11. The CDR3 spells CASAQSSGGLTDTQYF. Written as DNA, the CDR3 is TGCGCCAGCGCCCAGAGTAGCGGGGGGTTGACAGATACGCAGTATTTT.

The CDR3 sequence is CASSPLQGGQYF. CDR3 in DNA: TGTGCCAGCTCACCGCTACAGGGGGGGCAGTACTTC. The chain is built from TRBV18 and TRBJ2-7, with 8 bases lining up with TRBD1. V lost 3 bases to trimming and J lost 9 bases; unmatched junction nucleotides: 4. The CDR3 totals 12 residues. Germline lookup yields CDR1 KGHSH and CDR2 LQKENI. Full variable domain (rest looked up from reference TRBV18 and TRBJ2-7): NAGVMQNPRHLVRRRGQEARLRCSPMKGHSHVYWYRQLPEEGLKFMVYLQKENIIDESGMPKERFSAEFPKEGPSILRIQQVVRGDSAAYFCASSPLQGGQYFGPGTRLTVT.

This sequence joins TRBV6-6 and TRBJ2-1; D is ambiguous. Germline loops: CDR1 MNHNY, CDR2 SVGAGI (reference sequence). This CDR3 has 15 amino acids. V shed 4 bases and J shed 0 bases, with 10 bases lying between them. The CDR3 DNA is TGTGCCAGCAGTTCCCACTCGAGCTCCTACAATGAGCAGTTCTTC. Residues: CASSSHSSSYNEQFF.

Comment on this clone: A read error is likely, as this CDR3 ends without the conserved phenylalanine or tryptophan. It is unclear where the CDR3 begins or ends on the DNA, so no DNA is shown, and the CDR3 is as TCRdb lists it. The rearrangement joins TRBV5-4 to TRBJ2-3; the D call in the table, TRBD2, was not verified against the DNA. Germline V CDR1 and CDR2: SGHNT, YYREEE (reference sequence). Counting both end residues, the CDR3 totals 13 amino acids. The CDR3 spells CASSSNSGGIGEI.

J is TRBJ2-3 and V is TRBV5-6; a possible D gene is TRBD2 (7 bases). In germline, CDR1 is SGHDT, CDR2 YYEEEE. V was trimmed by 7 bases and J by 1 base, leaving 13 bases between them. This CDR3 has 14 amino acids. The CDR3 DNA reads as TGTGCCAGCGGAGGCGGGGGCGGCACAGATACGCAGTATTTT. Its protein product is CASGGGGGTDTQYF.

The chain has TRBV5-4 and TRBJ2-1; D might be TRBD2 (5 bases). Trimming removed 0 bases from V and 9 bases from J, with 13 bases in between. This CDR3 comprises 14 residues. Germline CDR1 is SGHNT and CDR2 is YYREEE (reference sequence). CDR3 loop: CASSLEALSGEQFF. In DNA form, the CDR3 reads TGTGCCAGCAGCTTGGAGGCCCTCAGCGGTGAGCAGTTCTTC. The full variable domain, completed using reference TRBV5-4 and TRBJ2-1, is ETGVTQSPTHLIKTRGQQVTLRCSSQSGHNTVSWYQQALGQGPQFIFQYYREEENGRGNFPPRFSGLQFPNYSSELNVNALELDDSALYLCASSLEALSGEQFFGPGTRLTVL.

The chain employs TRBV5-1 and TRBJ2-5; 8 bases agree with TRBD1. Germline V CDR1 and CDR2: SGHRS, YFSETQ. V lost 0 bases, J lost 0 bases, and 7 bases stayed unmatched. CDR3 length: 17 amino acids. The CDR3 is CASSLGQGPQYQETQYF. CDR3 DNA: TGCGCCAGCAGCTTGGGACAGGGGCCCCAGTACCAAGAGACCCAGTACTTC.

The chain combines TRBV4-3 with TRBJ2-2, with 13 bases aligning to TRBD2. The CDR3 contains 16 residues. Germline CDR1 LGHNA, CDR2 YSLEER. Trimming cost V 5 bases and J 8 bases; bases outside gene matches: 8. As DNA, the CDR3 is TGCGCCAGCAGCGTACTAGCGGGGGGGCAGGAAGGGGAGCTGTTTTTT. Amino acid sequence: CASSVLAGGQEGELFF.

The chain employs TRBV9 and TRBJ2-2; D not resolved. Germline V gene data show CDR1 as SGDLS and CDR2 as YYNGEE. This CDR3 comprises 12 residues. Trimming left V 0 bases short and J 6 bases short, with 3 bases between. In DNA, the CDR3 is TGTGCCAGCAGCGTAGGCCCCGGGGAGCTGTTTTTT. Translation gives CASSVGPGELFF.

About this clone: Other nucleotide sequences in the sample specify the same CDR3. V is TRBV7-8 and J is TRBJ1-2, with D possibly TRBD1 on 6 matching bases. From germline, CDR1 is SGHVS and CDR2 FQNEAQ. V lost 0 bases and J 7 bases, leaving 15 bases between the germline ends. CDR3 length: 15 residues. This CDR3 reads CASSLAWRGVGGYTF. The CDR3 DNA sequence: TGTGCCAGCAGCTTAGCGTGGAGGGGGGTGGGTGGCTACACCTTC.

The chain carries TRBV6-5 and TRBJ1-2, with a weak D call TRBD1 (5 bases). The V gene's germline CDR1 is MNHEY and CDR2 SVGAGI. The CDR3 runs 14 residues. Between the trimmed V and J ends, which lost 0 bases and 0 bases, there was a span of 5 bases. The CDR3 sequence is CASSYSGANYGYTF. Written as DNA, the CDR3 is TGTGCCAGCAGTTACTCGGGGGCTAACTATGGCTACACCTTC.

The CDR3 spells CASSLGGQRYEQYF. For the CDR3, the DNA is TGTGCCAGCAGCTTAGGAGGTCAGCGCTACGAGCAGTACTTC. The rearrangement uses TRBV11-2 and TRBJ2-7; D gene unclear. The CDR3 length is 14 residues. Germline V CDR1 and CDR2: SGHAT, FQNNGV. V was pared by 1 base and J by 3 bases, with 10 bases between.

For this clone: Within the sample, other DNA sequences also encode this same CDR3. V usage is TRBV11-3 and J usage is TRBJ1-4; TRBD1 matches at 9 bases. Losses at the gene ends were 4 bases for V and 12 bases for J; bases not matched to a gene: 9. The CDR3 has 14 amino acids. CDR1 is SGHNT and CDR2 is YENEEA in the germline V gene. CDR3 in amino acids: CASSWTGVGAELFF. Here the CDR3 DNA reads TGTGCCAGCAGCTGGACAGGGGTAGGGGCAGAACTGTTTTTT.

The rearrangement uses TRBV11-2 and TRBJ1-4; D is ambiguous. The length of the CDR3 is 17 residues. The V end lost 2 bases, the J end lost 3 bases, and 16 bases lay between the germline ends. CDR1 is SGHAT, CDR2 FQNNGV, per germline. CDR3 nucleotide sequence: TGTGCCAGCAGCTTAAGGAACGTAGGGCTTTCTAATGAAAAACTGTTTTTT. Its translation is CASSLRNVGLSNEKLFF.

The sample holds a few counts of this clone. The rearrangement uses TRBV5-1 and TRBJ1-2; possibly TRBD1 for D (5 bases). Germline V gene lookup returns CDR1 SGHRS and CDR2 YFSETQ. V lost 0 bases and J 0 bases, leaving 9 bases between the germline ends. The CDR3 has 15 residues. CDR3 DNA sequence: TGCGCCAGCAGCTTGGTTGGGGGAGCTAACTATGGCTACACCTTC. Translation gives CASSLVGGANYGYTF.

The chain joins TRBV2 to TRBJ2-1, with a weak D call TRBD2 (7 bases). The CDR3 is 15 residues long. Trimming removed 6 bases at V and 8 bases at J, with 20 bases between. Germline CDR1 is SNHLY and CDR2 is FYNNEI. CDR3 sequence (DNA): TGTGCCAGCAGACCCCTAAGGGGGGGCCCCGATGAGCAGTTCTTC. Its translation is CASRPLRGGPDEQFF.

The chain links TRBV6-5 to TRBJ2-5, with 7 positions matching TRBD1. V was clipped by 6 bases and J by 1 base; unmatched bases: 2. Germline V gives CDR1 MNHEY, CDR2 SVGAGI. CDR3 size: 13 residues. The CDR3 DNA is TGTGCCAGCAGCGAGGGGGCCCAAGAGACCCAGTACTTC. Translating it yields CASSEGAQETQYF.

The genes are TRBV15 and TRBJ2-1, with D possibly being TRBD1 or TRBD2 (5 bases each). The CDR3 loop spans 15 amino acids. The V end lost 3 bases, the J end lost 10 bases, and 19 bases lay between the germline ends. Germline V gene lookup returns CDR1 LNHNV and CDR2 YYDKDF (reference sequence). The CDR3 reads CATSSFWGLFSEQFF. CDR3 coding DNA: TGTGCCACCAGCAGCTTCTGGGGGTTGTTTTCGGAGCAGTTCTTC.